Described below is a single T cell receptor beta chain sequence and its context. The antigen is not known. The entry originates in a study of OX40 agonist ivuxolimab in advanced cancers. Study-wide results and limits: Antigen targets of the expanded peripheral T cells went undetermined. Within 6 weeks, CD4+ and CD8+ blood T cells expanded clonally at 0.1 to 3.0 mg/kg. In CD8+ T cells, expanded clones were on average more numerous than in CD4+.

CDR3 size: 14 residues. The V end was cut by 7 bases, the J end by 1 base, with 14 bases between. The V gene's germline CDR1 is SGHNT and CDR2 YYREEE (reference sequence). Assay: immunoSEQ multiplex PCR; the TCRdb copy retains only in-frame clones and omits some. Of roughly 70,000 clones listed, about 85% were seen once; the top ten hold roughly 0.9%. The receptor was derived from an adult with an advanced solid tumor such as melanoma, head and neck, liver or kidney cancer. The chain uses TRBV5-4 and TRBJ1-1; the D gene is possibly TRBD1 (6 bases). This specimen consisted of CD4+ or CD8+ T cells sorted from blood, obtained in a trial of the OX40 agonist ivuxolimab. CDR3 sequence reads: CASGLRGPNTEAFF. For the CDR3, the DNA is TGTGCCAGCGGCCTCCGGGGGCCGAACACTGAAGCTTTCTTT.